This T cell receptor beta chain was sequenced for a study of blood T cells in healthy people across ages. A second roughly 6 to 12 cycle PCR used barcoded and J-beta primers. One entry per CDR3 protein results from TCRdb running MiXCR on the 5' RACE reads. The sample has roughly 1 million distinct CDR3 sequences; under 30% are singletons. These same data were also listed under a study on T cells of mothers and their children. From that second work: Primer M1S, used in the second PCR, introduced sample barcodes and 2-4 random nucleotides.

Sequenced input: blood. The receptor comes from a girl aged 2-9 years in good health.

CDR3 region: CSVRDSSVYEQYF. CDR3 DNA: TGCAGCGTCCGGGACAGCTCGGTCTACGAGCAGTACTTC. The J gene is TRBJ2-7, the V gene TRBV29-1; 7 bases map to TRBD1. Germline V gene sequence: CDR1 SQVTM, CDR2 ANQGSEA. The CDR3 totals 13 residues. The junction had 8 bases not matched to a gene; V was cut back by 6 bases and J by 3 bases.